This T cell receptor beta chain was identified during a study of spatial heterogeneity in lung cancer. Study context: Detection consistently yielded more beta chains than alpha chains. The library had UMIs, and each TCR and UMI pair averaged more than ten raw reads.

A unique molecular identifier was carried by every single TCR cDNA molecule. TCRdb analysed the 5' RACE reads with MiXCR anew, one entry per CDR3 protein. The table includes about 27,000 distinct CDR3 sequences, 5.5% to 8% detected once. The study's findings and limits: The study found ubiquitous expanded tumor TCRs in blood more at resection than follow-up.

This clonotype was recorded many times. What it binds is unknown. Time point indicated: sample taken at primary tumor resection. No cell sorting; template was whole RNA from tumor, lung tissue or PBMC. The CDR3 has 16 amino acids. Trimming took off 4 bases at V and 7 bases at J, with 23 bases between the two ends. Germline loops: CDR1 SGHRS, CDR2 YFSETQ. This sequence joins TRBV5-1 and TRBJ1-2; D not resolved. The receptor was isolated from a male donor with early-stage non-small cell lung cancer. The specimen comprised PBMCs, sampled at surgery. This chain's CDR3 is CASSPLRGSGSRGYTF. The CDR3 nucleotides are TGCGCCAGCAGCCCACTGCGGGGAAGCGGGTCCCGTGGCTACACCTTC.